Presented here are 24 T cell receptor beta chains from one specimen sequenced in a study of T cell responses to AZD1222 COVID-19 vaccine. Method: immunoSEQ multiplex PCR; TCRdb's copy keeps in-frame clones and lacks some. The sample comprises some 81,000 clones, about 86% of which are singletons, and approximately 5.6% rests with the top ten. The sample here was peripheral blood, taken 28 days after the second AZD1222 dose. Receptor source: an adult who received the AZD1222 COVID-19 vaccine.

V usage is TRBV7-2 and J usage is TRBJ2-3, with 10 bases lining up with TRBD2. The CDR3 consists of 18 residues. The ends lost 0 bases at V and 4 bases at J; junction bases unmatched: 10. The germline V gene encodes CDR1 SGHTA and CDR2 FQGNSA. The CDR3 DNA is TGTGCCAGCAGCTTAGCTGCGGCTAGCGGGAGTCAGGCAGATACGCAGTATTTT. Translation gives CASSLAAASGSQADTQYF.

This clone was observed once. The chain recombines TRBV7-3 with TRBJ2-1, with 7 bases that match TRBD2. The CDR3 is 16 residues long. Losses at the gene ends were 5 bases for V and 7 bases for J; bases not matched to a gene: 14. The germline gives CDR1 SGHTA, CDR2 FQGTGA. The chain's CDR3 is CASSKGAGYSGNEQFF. CDR3 DNA: TGTGCCAGCAGCAAGGGAGCGGGATATTCGGGGAATGAGCAGTTCTTC. Combining the CDR3 with reference TRBV7-3 and TRBJ2-1 gives the whole variable domain GAGVSQTPSNKVTEKGKYVELRCDPISGHTALYWYRQSLGQGPEFLIYFQGTGAADDSGLPNDRFFAVRPEGSVSTLKIQRTERGDSAVYLCASSKGAGYSGNEQFFGPGTRLTVL.

As to this clone: A read error may account for a junction end that differs from germline. V and J are TRBV19 and TRBJ1-3; D call uncertain. There are 13 residues in the CDR3. The germline CDR1 and CDR2 sequences are LNHDA and SQIVND (reference sequence). The DNA for the CDR3 is TGTGCCAGTAGTAGACATCCTGGAGACACCATATATTTT. As protein: CASSRHPGDTIYF.

The rearrangement links TRBV19 to TRBJ1-1; D uncertain. The CDR3 length is 13 residues. V dropped 5 bases and J dropped 7 bases, with 14 bases sitting between them. Germline CDR1 and CDR2: LNHDA and SQIVND (reference sequence). CDR3 sequence reads: CASSAQVKGEAFF. CDR3 nucleotide sequence: TGTGCCAGTAGTGCTCAGGTGAAAGGTGAAGCTTTCTTT.

This clone was seen a single time. The V and J genes are TRBV2 and TRBJ1-2; the match to TRBD1 covers 10 bases. Trimming removed 11 bases from V and 1 base from J; junction bases left unmatched: 7. This CDR3 spans 14 amino acids. Germline CDR1 reads SNHLY; CDR2 reads FYNNEI. CDR3 nucleotide sequence: TGTGCCGGAGACCGGGACAGGGGTAACTATGGCTACACCTTC. It codes for CAGDRDRGNYGYTF.

This chain uses TRBV5-1 with TRBJ1-5; D remains ambiguous. The V gene lost 0 bases and the J gene lost 3 bases, with 7 bases spanning the gap. Germline V gene sequence: CDR1 SGHRS, CDR2 YFSETQ. The CDR3 loop spans 14 amino acids. The DNA of the CDR3 is TGCGCCAGCAGCTTGGGGTGGGTCAATCAGCCCCAGCATTTT. Translating gives CASSLGWVNQPQHF. Filled out from reference TRBV5-1 and TRBJ1-5, the complete variable domain reads KAGVTQTPRYLIKTRGQQVTLSCSPISGHRSVSWYQQTPGQGLQFLFEYFSETQRNKGNFPGRFSGRQFSNSRSEMNVSTLELGDSALYLCASSLGWVNQPQHFGDGTRLSIL.

The chain uses TRBV9 and TRBJ1-3; D uncertain. CDR3 size: 13 residues. Between the trimmed V and J ends, which lost 7 bases and 1 base, there was a span of 9 bases. The germline CDR1 and CDR2 sequences are SGDLS and YYNGEE. CDR3 nucleotide sequence: TGTGCCAGCTCGACTGCGTCTGGAAACACCATATATTTT. Translation gives CASSTASGNTIYF.

The chain is built from TRBV29-1 and TRBJ2-1; TRBD1 might be the D (6 bases). Between the trimmed V and J ends, which lost 5 bases and 5 bases, there was a span of 10 bases. The CDR3 spans 12 residues. Germline CDR1 is SQVTM and CDR2 is ANQGSEA. In DNA, the CDR3 is TGCAGCGTTCACAGGGCGCACAATGAGCAGTTCTTC. Translation: CSVHRAHNEQFF.

The V call is TRBV7-6, the J call TRBJ2-5, with 10 bases identical to TRBD2. Germline assignment: CDR1 SGHVS and CDR2 FNYEAQ. This CDR3 is built from 15 residues. V shed 2 bases, J shed 3 bases, and the junction held 3 bases outside the gene matches. CDR3 sequence: CASSLLTSGKETQYF. The CDR3 DNA follows: TGTGCCAGCAGCTTATTAACTAGCGGGAAAGAGACCCAGTACTTC.

The chain uses TRBV6-5 and TRBJ1-5; D is unclear. The CDR3 is 14 residues long. Deletions cut 2 bases from V and 2 bases from J, with 7 bases between. In germline, CDR1 is MNHEY, CDR2 SVGAGI. As DNA, the CDR3 is TGTGCCAGCAGTTACGGGAGGGGCAATCAGCCCCAGCATTTT. Translating it yields CASSYGRGNQPQHF.

The chain joins TRBV10-3 to TRBJ2-5; D uncertain. Germline-derived CDR1 and CDR2 are ENHRY and SYGVKD. Trimming cost V 4 bases and J 3 bases, with 6 bases left between them. This CDR3 has 12 amino acids. The CDR3 protein is CAISAVKETQYF. In nucleotides, the CDR3 is TGTGCCATCAGTGCAGTAAAAGAGACCCAGTACTTC.

The rearrangement joins TRBV12-3 or TRBV12-4 to TRBJ2-1, with TRBD2 matching 7 bases. Losses at the gene ends were 10 bases for V and 5 bases for J; bases not matched to a gene: 8. The CDR3 length is 13 residues. This CDR3 is CATREEWNNEQFF. Here the CDR3 DNA reads TGTGCCACCCGGGAGGAATGGAACAATGAGCAGTTCTTC.

The chain links TRBV12-3 or TRBV12-4 to TRBJ2-7; 7 bases are shared with TRBD1. The CDR3 sequence is 12 residues long. V was clipped by 5 bases and J by 2 bases; unmatched bases: 0. CDR3 region: CASSRGPYEQYF. In DNA, the CDR3 is TGTGCCAGCAGTAGGGGGCCCTACGAGCAGTACTTC.

The chain links TRBV6-6 to TRBJ2-6; D call uncertain. Germline-derived CDR1 and CDR2 are MNHNY and SVGAGI (reference sequence). The ends were cut back, 7 bases at V and 4 bases at J, with 14 bases in the middle. The CDR3 sequence is 15 residues long. The CDR3 protein is CASTPNSSGANVLTF. The CDR3 DNA reads TGTGCCAGCACTCCCAACAGCTCCGGGGCCAACGTCCTGACTTTC.

The V gene is TRBV30, the J gene TRBJ1-2; TRBD1 is a possible D gene (5 bases). Germline CDR1 reads GTSNPN; CDR2 reads SVGIG (reference sequence). Trimming took off 5 bases at V and 8 bases at J, with 15 bases between the two ends. This CDR3 is 12 amino acids long. As DNA, the CDR3 is TGTGCCTGGGCCATGGGGACCTGGGGCTACACCTTC. This codes for CAWAMGTWGYTF.

This clone was observed once. This chain links TRBV15 with TRBJ2-3; 9 bases align to TRBD2. Trimming took 5 bases from V and 4 from J; bases not matched to a gene: 4. The CDR3 spans 14 residues. In germline, CDR1 is LNHNV, CDR2 YYDKDF (reference sequence). CDR3 loop: CATSPGTSPDTQYF. The CDR3 DNA is TGTGCCACCAGCCCCGGGACTAGCCCAGATACGCAGTATTTT.

The V call is TRBV19, the J call TRBJ2-1; D tentatively fits TRBD1 or TRBD2 (6 bases each). CDR1 and CDR2 (germline): LNHDA, SQIVND (reference sequence). This CDR3 is 17 amino acids long. Trimming cost V 2 bases and J 0 bases, with 14 bases left between them. The CDR3 coding sequence is TGTGCCAGTAGTATAACCCGGGGGCCACGCTCCTACAATGAGCAGTTCTTC. This sequence encodes CASSITRGPRSYNEQFF.

The rearrangement joins TRBV6-5 to TRBJ1-2, with TRBD1 matching 7 bases. CDR3 length: 14 residues. J was trimmed by 4 bases and V by 8 bases; bases with no gene match: 10. The V gene's germline CDR1 is MNHEY and CDR2 SVGAGI. Here the CDR3 reads CASARQGEPYGYTF. The CDR3 DNA sequence: TGTGCCAGCGCCCGACAGGGTGAACCCTATGGCTACACCTTC.

The chain employs TRBV5-4 and TRBJ2-7, with 12 bases aligning to TRBD1. Per germline, CDR1 SGHNT and CDR2 YYREEE (reference sequence). The CDR3 extends over 15 amino acids. The junction had 9 bases not matched to a gene; V was cut back by 4 bases and J by 7 bases. CDR3 DNA: TGTGCCAGCAGCCCTGCCGGGACAGGGGGCCTAGAGCAGTACTTC. Translating gives CASSPAGTGGLEQYF.

This chain links TRBV2 with TRBJ2-1; D uncertain. This CDR3 is 13 amino acids long. The ends were cut back, 4 bases at V and 4 bases at J, with 8 bases in the middle. CDR1 is SNHLY, CDR2 FYNNEI, per germline. The DNA of the CDR3 is TGTGCCAGCAGTGTGCTGGAGTACAATGAGCAGTTCTTC. Translation gives CASSVLEYNEQFF.

The chain couples TRBV6-5 to TRBJ2-7; 9 bases map to TRBD1. Germline V CDR1 and CDR2: MNHEY, SVGAGI. This CDR3 comprises 15 residues. The junction had 14 bases not matched to a gene; V was cut back by 7 bases and J by 7 bases. The CDR3 reads CASTEIPGQGWEQYF. CDR3 bases: TGTGCCAGCACCGAAATCCCGGGACAGGGTTGGGAGCAGTACTTC.

The chain employs TRBV6-5 and TRBJ2-4; a weak D match, TRBD2 (6 bases). Germline V lookup: CDR1 MNHEY, CDR2 SVGAGI. The CDR3 runs 14 residues. Trimming stripped 7 bases from V and 7 bases from J, with 17 bases between. The CDR3 is CASTPRPGGNIQYF. The CDR3 bases are TGTGCCAGCACCCCTCGGCCCGGAGGGAACATTCAGTACTTC.

CDR3 sequence (DNA): TGTGCCAGCAGCTTACTTACTGGGACTAGCGGGGGAAATGAGCAGTTCTTC. Translated: CASSLLTGTSGGNEQFF. V usage is TRBV13 and J usage is TRBJ2-1, with 14 positions matching TRBD2. The length of the CDR3 is 17 residues. The V gene's germline CDR1 is PRHDT and CDR2 FYEKMQ (reference sequence). V dropped 2 bases and J dropped 7; count of bases not matched to a gene: 7.

The rearrangement uses TRBV6-5 and TRBJ1-4, with TRBD1 identical over 7 bases. J lost 5 bases, V lost 0 bases, and 3 bases had no gene match. Germline CDR1 MNHEY, CDR2 SVGAGI. The CDR3 is 15 amino acids. CDR3 DNA sequence: TGTGCCAGCAGTTACTCGACAGGGAACAATGAAAAACTGTTTTTT. This gives the protein CASSYSTGNNEKLFF.